Listed below are T cell receptor beta chains from one sample, sequenced in a study of OX40 agonist ivuxolimab in advanced cancers. Libraries were prepared by immunoSEQ multiplex PCR; TCRdb keeps only in-frame clonotypes and omits some of them. The data hold some 85,000 clones, with roughly 84% observed a single time. The source material was CD4+ or CD8+ T cells sorted from blood, sampled in a trial of the OX40 agonist ivuxolimab. The source is an adult with an advanced solid tumor such as melanoma, head and neck, liver or kidney cancer. The conserved cysteine and the conserved F or W are not part of the CDR3 here.

j_call | v_call | cdr3_length | cdr3_aa
TRBJ2-7 | TRBV6-6 | 12 | ASSAGRAGVEQY
TRBJ2-5 | TRBV25-1 | 11 | ASRRTGPETQY
TRBJ1-1 | TRBV4-1 | 11 | ASSQEELGKAF
TRBJ2-7 | TRBV7-9 | 12 | ASSLQGVSYEQY
TRBJ1-1 | TRBV11-1 | 13 | ASSARGGMNTEAF
TRBJ1-1 | TRBV5-4 | 13 | ASSYGQRGSAEAF
TRBJ2-5 | TRBV7-3 | 11 | ASSSGTQETQY
TRBJ2-3 | TRBV15 | 15 | ATSRDPGRRTSDTQY
TRBJ1-5 | TRBV6-5 | 13 | ASSWRSDSNQPQH
TRBJ2-2 | TRBV7-2 | 15 | ASSLRLAGGRTGELF
TRBJ2-7 | TRBV14 | 12 | ASSPRRGAREQY
TRBJ2-7 | TRBV7-2 | 13 | ASSRRTGPTYEQY
TRBJ2-1 | TRBV11-1 | 13 | ASSSRWRGGNEQF
TRBJ2-7 | TRBV5-4 | 15 | ASSSGLAGGMPGEQY
TRBJ1-1 | TRBV7-9 | 12 | ASSLEQGAKVLF
TRBJ1-4 | TRBV19 | 13 | ASSIAAATNEKLF
TRBJ2-1 | TRBV7-2 | 14 | ASSFSGLPPYNEQF
TRBJ2-7 | TRBV11-2 | 12 | ASSFDSRSYEQY
TRBJ2-5 | TRBV2 | 12 | ASSKTGHRETQY
TRBJ1-1 | TRBV27 | 13 | ASSLKKGGGTEAF
TRBJ1-2 | TRBV7-2 | 13 | ASSWDETERWGYT
TRBJ2-3 | TRBV5-4 | 13 | ASSLASGATDTQY
TRBJ2-3 | TRBV2 | 14 | ASSLLLLVEADTQY
TRBJ2-5 | TRBV2 | 13 | ASSERGGEVKTQY
TRBJ2-1 | TRBV5-1 | 11 | ASTPDGANEQF
TRBJ2-3 | TRBV5-5 | 10 | ASSLGGDTQY
TRBJ2-7 | TRBV5-5 | 12 | ASSPARVPYEQY
TRBJ1-1 | TRBV11-2 | 12 | ASSYPVRNTEAF
TRBJ1-1 | TRBV15 | 12 | ATSRGAGGTEAF
TRBJ1-2 | TRBV5-6 | 11 | ASSPDRGYGYT
TRBJ1-2 | TRBV11-2 | 11 | ASSSRLNYGYT
TRBJ1-4 | TRBV7-2 | 12 | ASSLGSTNEKLF
TRBJ1-4 | TRBV5-6 | 12 | ASSLRGIGEKLF
TRBJ2-1 | TRBV5-1 | 13 | ASSRGQGGYNEQF
TRBJ2-2 | TRBV5-6 | 14 | ASSRILQGYTGELF
TRBJ1-2 | TRBV9 | 11 | ASSARGLYGYT
TRBJ2-7 | TRBV10-3 | 11 | AISEGGGTEQY
. | TRBV7-9 | 11 | ASSTQNRVEQY
TRBJ1-2 | TRBV19 | 16 | ASSMGGGRVGANYGYT
TRBJ1-2 | TRBV19 | 11 | ASSGRVNYGYT
TRBJ2-2 | TRBV9 | 12 | ASRSPGDTGELF
TRBJ2-7 | TRBV7-9 | 13 | ASSLATGVLYEQY
TRBJ1-4 | TRBV28 | 12 | ASSLEGATEKLF
TRBJ2-5 | TRBV9 | 13 | ASSVGDRDRETQY
TRBJ1-1 | TRBV2 | 12 | ASSEDNLNTEAF
TRBJ2-5 | TRBV19 | 12 | ASNPPGLQETQY
TRBJ2-3 | TRBV5-6 | 13 | ASSFRSGRTDTQY
TRBJ2-7 | TRBV27 | 13 | ASSSNSRSPYEQY
TRBJ2-2 | TRBV4-1 | 17 | ASSQVQLPGQGDTGELF
TRBJ2-5 | TRBV28 | 11 | ASSSQGAETQY
TRBJ1-2 | TRBV9 | 9 | ASSRERGYT
TRBJ1-1 | TRBV5-1 | 12 | ASSLNRGNTEAF
TRBJ2-5 | TRBV6-5 | 14 | ASSYSSSGGLETQY
TRBJ1-2 | TRBV2 | 12 | AKGRDTLFMGYT
TRBJ2-1 | TRBV11-2 | 14 | ASSKGLMSSYNEQF
TRBJ2-3 | TRBV5-6 | 12 | ASSQQGATDTQY
TRBJ2-3 | TRBV5-1 | 14 | ASSLSIAESTDTQY
TRBJ2-7 | TRBV7-9 | 14 | ASSLMGFVMVYEQY
TRBJ1-1 | TRBV18 | 11 | ASSLSRGAEAF
TRBJ2-6 | TRBV19 | 13 | ASSMRSKGANVLT